This TCR beta chain derives from a study of blood T cell repertoires in COVID-19. At the level of the study: Sites across the United States, Italy and Spain contributed samples from acute and convalescent COVID-19. PBMCs, B-cell-depleted T cells, or T cells were the source of the cDNA or gDNA that made up the material.

V shed 4 bases and J shed 0 bases, with 11 bases lying between them. Germline V gives CDR1 SGDLS, CDR2 YYNGEE. The CDR3 length is 15 residues. In the original analysis: Amplification with reference gene primers provided the estimates of nucleated cell counts. Data came from immunoSEQ multiplex PCR; TCRdb stores just in-frame clones and leaves some out. V, J and clone size were drawn from that table, and D and trimming were deduced from the DNA. The sample lists around 700,000 clones; about 87% were seen once. The specimen was peripheral blood. The clonotype was recovered from a woman aged 18-29 years with acute or convalescent COVID-19. The gene calls are TRBV9 and TRBJ1-3; unclear D gene. The DNA for the CDR3 is TGTGCCAGCAGCTTACGAGACTACTCTGGAAACACCATATATTTT. Translating gives CASSLRDYSGNTIYF.